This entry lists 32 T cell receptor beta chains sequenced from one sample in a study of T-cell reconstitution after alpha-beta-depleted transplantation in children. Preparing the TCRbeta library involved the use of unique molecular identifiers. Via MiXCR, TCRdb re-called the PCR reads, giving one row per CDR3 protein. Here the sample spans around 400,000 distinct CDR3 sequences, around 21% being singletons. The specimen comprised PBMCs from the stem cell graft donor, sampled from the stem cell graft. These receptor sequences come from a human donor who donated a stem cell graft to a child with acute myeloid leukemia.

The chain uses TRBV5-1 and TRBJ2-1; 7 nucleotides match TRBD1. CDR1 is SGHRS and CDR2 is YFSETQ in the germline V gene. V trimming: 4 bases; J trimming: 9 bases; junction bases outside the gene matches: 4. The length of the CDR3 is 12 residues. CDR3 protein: CASSPDRVEQFF. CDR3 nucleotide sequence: TGCGCCAGCAGCCCCGACAGGGTTGAGCAGTTCTTC.

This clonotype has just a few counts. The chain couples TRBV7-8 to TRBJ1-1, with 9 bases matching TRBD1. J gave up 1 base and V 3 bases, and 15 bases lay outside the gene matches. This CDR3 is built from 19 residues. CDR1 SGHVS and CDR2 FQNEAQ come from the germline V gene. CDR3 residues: CASSFITRDRDPRNTEAFF. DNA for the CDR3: TGTGCCAGCAGCTTTATCACCCGGGACAGGGACCCAAGGAACACTGAAGCTTTCTTT.

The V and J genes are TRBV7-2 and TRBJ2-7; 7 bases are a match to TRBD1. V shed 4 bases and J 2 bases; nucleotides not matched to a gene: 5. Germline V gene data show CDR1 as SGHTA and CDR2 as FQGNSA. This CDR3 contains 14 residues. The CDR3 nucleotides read TGTGCCAGCAGCTCCAAGACAGGGACCTACGAGCAGTACTTC. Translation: CASSSKTGTYEQYF. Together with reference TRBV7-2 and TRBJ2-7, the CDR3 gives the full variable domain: GAGVSQSPSNKVTEKGKDVELRCDPISGHTALYWYRQSLGQGLEFLIYFQGNSAPDKSGLPSDRFSAERTGGSVSTLTIQRTQQEDSAVYLCASSSKTGTYEQYFGPGTRLTVT.

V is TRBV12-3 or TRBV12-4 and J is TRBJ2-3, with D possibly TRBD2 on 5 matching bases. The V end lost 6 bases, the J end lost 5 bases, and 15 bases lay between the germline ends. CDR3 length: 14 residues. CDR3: CASSLGMSIDTQYF. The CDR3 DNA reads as TGTGCCAGCAGCCTCGGGATGTCTATAGATACGCAGTATTTT.

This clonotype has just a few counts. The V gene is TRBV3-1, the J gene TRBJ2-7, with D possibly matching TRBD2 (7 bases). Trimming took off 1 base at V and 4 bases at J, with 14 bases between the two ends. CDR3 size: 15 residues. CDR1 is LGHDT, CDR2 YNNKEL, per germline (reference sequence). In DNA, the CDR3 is TGTGCCAGCAGCCAAGGTAGGGGGGGGTGGTACGAGCAGTACTTC. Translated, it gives CASSQGRGGWYEQYF.

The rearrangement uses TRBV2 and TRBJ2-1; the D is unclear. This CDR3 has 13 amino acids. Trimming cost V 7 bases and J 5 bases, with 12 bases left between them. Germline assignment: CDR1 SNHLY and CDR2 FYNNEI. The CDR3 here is CASKVETHNEQFF. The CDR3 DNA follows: TGTGCCAGCAAGGTAGAGACCCACAATGAGCAGTTCTTC.

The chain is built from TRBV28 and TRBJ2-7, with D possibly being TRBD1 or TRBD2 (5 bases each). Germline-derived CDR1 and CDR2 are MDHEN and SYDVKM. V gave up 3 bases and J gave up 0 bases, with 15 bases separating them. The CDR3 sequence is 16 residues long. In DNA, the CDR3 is TGTGCCAGCAGTTTGTTAGGGGCAGGGAGCTCCTACGAGCAGTACTTC. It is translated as CASSLLGAGSSYEQYF.

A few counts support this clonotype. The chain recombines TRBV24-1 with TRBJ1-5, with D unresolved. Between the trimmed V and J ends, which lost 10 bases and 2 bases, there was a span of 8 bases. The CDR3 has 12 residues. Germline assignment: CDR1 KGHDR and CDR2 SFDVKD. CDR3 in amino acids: CATGSGNQPQHF. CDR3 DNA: TGTGCCACGGGGAGTGGCAATCAGCCCCAGCATTTT.

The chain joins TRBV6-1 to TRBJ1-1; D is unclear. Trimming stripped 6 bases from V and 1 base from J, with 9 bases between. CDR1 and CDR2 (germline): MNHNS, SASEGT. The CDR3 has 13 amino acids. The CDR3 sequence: CASRIGRNTEAFF. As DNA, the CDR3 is TGTGCCAGCAGAATAGGACGGAACACTGAAGCTTTCTTT.

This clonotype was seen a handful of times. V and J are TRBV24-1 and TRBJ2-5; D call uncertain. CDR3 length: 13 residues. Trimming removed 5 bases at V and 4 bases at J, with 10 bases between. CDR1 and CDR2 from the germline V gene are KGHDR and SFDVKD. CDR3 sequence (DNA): TGTGCCACCAGTGGAGCGAAAGGAGAGACCCAGTACTTC. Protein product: CATSGAKGETQYF.

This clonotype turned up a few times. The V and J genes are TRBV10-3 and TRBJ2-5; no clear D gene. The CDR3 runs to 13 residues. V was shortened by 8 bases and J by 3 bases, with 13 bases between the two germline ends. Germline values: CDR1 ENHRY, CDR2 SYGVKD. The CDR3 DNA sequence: TGTGCCATCGGTCCGCAACGGGAAGAGACCCAGTACTTC. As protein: CAIGPQREETQYF.

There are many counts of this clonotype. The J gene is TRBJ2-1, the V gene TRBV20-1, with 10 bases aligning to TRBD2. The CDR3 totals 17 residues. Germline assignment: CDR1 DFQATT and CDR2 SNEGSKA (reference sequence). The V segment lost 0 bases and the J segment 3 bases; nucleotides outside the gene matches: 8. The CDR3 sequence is CSARDAASGGIYNEQFF. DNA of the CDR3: TGCAGTGCTAGAGATGCAGCTAGCGGGGGTATCTACAATGAGCAGTTCTTC.

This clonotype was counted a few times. As DNA, the CDR3 is TGTGCCAGCAGCTTGTTCGGACAGGGGTTAGCTGAAGCTTTCTTT. This translates into CASSLFGQGLAEAFF. The chain carries TRBV5-6 and TRBJ1-1; 9 bases are a match to TRBD1. The CDR3 covers 15 residues. Germline CDR1 reads SGHDT; CDR2 reads YYEEEE. V trimming: 1 base; J trimming: 6 bases; junction bases outside the gene matches: 7.

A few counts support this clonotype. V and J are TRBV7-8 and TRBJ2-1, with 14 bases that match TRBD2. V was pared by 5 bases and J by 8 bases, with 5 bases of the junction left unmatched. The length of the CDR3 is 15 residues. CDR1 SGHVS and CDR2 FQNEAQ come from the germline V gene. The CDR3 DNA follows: TGTGCCAGCAGCGAGGGACTAGCGGGAGTAGATGAGCAGTTCTTC. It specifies CASSEGLAGVDEQFF.

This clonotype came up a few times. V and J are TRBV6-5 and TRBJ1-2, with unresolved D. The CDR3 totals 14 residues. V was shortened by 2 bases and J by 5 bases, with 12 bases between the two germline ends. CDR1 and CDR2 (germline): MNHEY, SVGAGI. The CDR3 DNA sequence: TGTGCCAGCAGTTACGGAGGACCCGGGTATGGCTACACCTTC. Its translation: CASSYGGPGYGYTF.

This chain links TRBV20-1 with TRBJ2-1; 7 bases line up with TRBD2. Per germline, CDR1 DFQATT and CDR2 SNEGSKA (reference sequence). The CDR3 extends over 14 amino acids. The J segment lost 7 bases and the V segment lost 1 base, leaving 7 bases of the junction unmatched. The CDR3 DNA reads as TGCAGTGCTAGAGCGGCGGGAGTGATAAATGAGCAGTTCTTC. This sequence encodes CSARAAGVINEQFF.

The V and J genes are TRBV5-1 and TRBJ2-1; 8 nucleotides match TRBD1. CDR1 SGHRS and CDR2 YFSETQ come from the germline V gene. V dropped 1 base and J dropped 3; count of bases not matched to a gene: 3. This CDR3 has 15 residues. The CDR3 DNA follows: TGCGCCAGCAGCTTGCAGGGGGCGGACTACAATGAGCAGTTCTTC. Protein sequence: CASSLQGADYNEQFF. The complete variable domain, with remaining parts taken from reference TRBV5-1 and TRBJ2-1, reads KAGVTQTPRYLIKTRGQQVTLSCSPISGHRSVSWYQQTPGQGLQFLFEYFSETQRNKGNFPGRFSGRQFSNSRSEMNVSTLELGDSALYLCASSLQGADYNEQFFGPGTRLTVL.

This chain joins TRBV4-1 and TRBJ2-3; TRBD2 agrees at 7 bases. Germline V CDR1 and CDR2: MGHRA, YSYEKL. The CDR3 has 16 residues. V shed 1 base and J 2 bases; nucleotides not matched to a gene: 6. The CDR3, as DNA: TGCGCCAGCAGCCAAGTGGTGGGAGGGATCACAGATACGCAGTATTTT. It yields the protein CASSQVVGGITDTQYF.

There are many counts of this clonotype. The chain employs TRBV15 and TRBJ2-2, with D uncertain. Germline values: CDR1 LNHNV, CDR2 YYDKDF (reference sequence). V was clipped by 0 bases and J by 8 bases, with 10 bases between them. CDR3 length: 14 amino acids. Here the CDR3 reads CATSRDRGSGELFF. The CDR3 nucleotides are TGTGCCACCAGCAGAGATCGCGGATCTGGGGAGCTGTTTTTT. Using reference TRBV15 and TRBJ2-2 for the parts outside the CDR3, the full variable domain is DAMVIQNPRYQVTQFGKPVTLSCSQTLNHNVMYWYQQKSSQAPKLLFHYYDKDFNNEADTPDNFQSRRPNTSFCFLDIRSPGLGDTAMYLCATSRDRGSGELFFGEGSRLTVL.

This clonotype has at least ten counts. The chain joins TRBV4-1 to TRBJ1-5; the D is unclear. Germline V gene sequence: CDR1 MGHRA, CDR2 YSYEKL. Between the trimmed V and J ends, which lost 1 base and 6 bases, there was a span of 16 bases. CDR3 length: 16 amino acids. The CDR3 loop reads CASSQVNAKFGQPQHF. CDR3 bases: TGCGCCAGCAGCCAAGTTAACGCAAAATTTGGTCAGCCCCAGCATTTT.

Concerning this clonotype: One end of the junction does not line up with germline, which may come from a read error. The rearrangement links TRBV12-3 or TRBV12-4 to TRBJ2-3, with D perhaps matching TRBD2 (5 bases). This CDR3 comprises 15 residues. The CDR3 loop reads CASSLGLDLRDAQYF. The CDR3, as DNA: TGTGCCAGCAGCTTAGGGCTGGATCTTCGGGATGCGCAGTATTTT.

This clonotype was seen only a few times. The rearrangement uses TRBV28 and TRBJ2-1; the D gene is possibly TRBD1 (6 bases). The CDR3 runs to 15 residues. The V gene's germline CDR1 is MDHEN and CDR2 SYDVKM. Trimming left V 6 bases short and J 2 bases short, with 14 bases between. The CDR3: CASRTQGLTYNEQFF. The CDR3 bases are TGTGCCAGCAGAACACAGGGCTTAACCTACAATGAGCAGTTCTTC.

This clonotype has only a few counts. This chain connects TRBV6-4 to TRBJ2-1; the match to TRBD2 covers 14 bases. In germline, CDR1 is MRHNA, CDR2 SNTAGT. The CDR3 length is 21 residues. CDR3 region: CGASDSWTGTSGSSFYNEQFF. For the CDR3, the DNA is TGTGGCGCCAGTGACTCCTGGACCGGGACTAGCGGGAGTAGCTTTTACAATGAGCAGTTCTTC.

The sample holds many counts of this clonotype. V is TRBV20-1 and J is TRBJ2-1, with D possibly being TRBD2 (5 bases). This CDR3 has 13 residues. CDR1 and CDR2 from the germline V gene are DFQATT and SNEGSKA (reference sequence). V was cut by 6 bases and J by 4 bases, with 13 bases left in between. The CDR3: CSAMEAEYNEQFF. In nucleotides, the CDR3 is TGCAGTGCGATGGAAGCGGAATACAATGAGCAGTTCTTC.

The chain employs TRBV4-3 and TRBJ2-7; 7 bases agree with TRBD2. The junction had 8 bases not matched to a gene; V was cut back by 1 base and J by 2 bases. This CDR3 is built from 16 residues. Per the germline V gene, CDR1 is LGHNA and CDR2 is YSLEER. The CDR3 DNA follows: TGCGCCAGCAGCCAAGTTTGGGGAGCGGGACCCTACGAGCAGTACTTC. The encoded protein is CASSQVWGAGPYEQYF.

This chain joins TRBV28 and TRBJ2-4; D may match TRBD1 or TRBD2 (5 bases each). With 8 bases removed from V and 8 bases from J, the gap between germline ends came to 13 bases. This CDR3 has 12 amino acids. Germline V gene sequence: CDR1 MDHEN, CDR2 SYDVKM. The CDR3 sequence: CASGGPSDIQYF. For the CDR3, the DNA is TGTGCCAGCGGGGGTCCTTCGGACATTCAGTACTTC.

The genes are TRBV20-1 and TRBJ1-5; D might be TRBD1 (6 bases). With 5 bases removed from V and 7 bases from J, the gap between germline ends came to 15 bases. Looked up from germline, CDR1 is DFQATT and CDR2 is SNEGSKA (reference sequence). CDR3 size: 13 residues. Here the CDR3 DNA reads TGCAGTGCTCCACAGGGTTTGGGACAGCCCCAGCATTTT. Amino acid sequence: CSAPQGLGQPQHF.

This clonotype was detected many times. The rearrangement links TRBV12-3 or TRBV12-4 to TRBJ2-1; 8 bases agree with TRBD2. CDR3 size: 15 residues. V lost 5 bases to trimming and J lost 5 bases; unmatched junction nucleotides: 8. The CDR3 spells CASSLTSGANNEQFF. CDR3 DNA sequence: TGTGCCAGCAGTCTTACTAGCGGAGCCAACAATGAGCAGTTCTTC.

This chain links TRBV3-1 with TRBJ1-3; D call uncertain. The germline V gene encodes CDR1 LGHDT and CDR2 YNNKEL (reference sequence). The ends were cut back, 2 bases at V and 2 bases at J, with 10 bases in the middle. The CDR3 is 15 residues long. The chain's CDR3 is CASSQTPGAGNTIYF. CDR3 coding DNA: TGTGCCAGCAGCCAAACCCCTGGAGCTGGAAACACCATATATTTT.

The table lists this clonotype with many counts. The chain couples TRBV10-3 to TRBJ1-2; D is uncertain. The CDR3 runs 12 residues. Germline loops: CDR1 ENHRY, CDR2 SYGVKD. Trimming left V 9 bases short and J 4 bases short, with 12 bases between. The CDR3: CAIYEGTYGYTF. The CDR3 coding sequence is TGTGCCATATACGAGGGTACCTATGGCTACACCTTC.

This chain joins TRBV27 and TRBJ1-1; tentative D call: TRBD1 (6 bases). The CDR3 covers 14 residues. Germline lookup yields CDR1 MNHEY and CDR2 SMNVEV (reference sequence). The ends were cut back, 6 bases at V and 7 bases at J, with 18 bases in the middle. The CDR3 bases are TGTGCCAGCAGGGGTTGGGGGGCCGAAGTTGAAGCTTTCTTT. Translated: CASRGWGAEVEAFF.

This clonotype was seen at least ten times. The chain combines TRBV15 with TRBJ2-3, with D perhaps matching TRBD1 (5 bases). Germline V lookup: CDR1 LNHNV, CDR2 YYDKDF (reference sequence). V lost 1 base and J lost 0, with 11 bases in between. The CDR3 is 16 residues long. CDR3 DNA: TGTGCCACCAGCAGAGGTACAGGCATTAGCACAGATACGCAGTATTTT. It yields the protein CATSRGTGISTDTQYF.